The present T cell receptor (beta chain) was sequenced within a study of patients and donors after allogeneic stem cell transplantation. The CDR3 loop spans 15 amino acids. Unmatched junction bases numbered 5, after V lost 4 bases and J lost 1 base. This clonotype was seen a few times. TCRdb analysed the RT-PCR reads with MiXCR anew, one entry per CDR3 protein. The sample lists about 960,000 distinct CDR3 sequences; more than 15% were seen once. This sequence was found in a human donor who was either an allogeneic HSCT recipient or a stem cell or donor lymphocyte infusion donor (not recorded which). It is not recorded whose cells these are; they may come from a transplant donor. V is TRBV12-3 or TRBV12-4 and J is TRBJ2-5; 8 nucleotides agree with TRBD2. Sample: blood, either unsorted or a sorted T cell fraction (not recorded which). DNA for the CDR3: TGTGCCAGCAGTTGGGGGGGGACTAGCCAAGAGACCCAGTACTTC. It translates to CASSWGGTSQETQYF.